What follows describes a single T cell receptor beta chain. This record comes from a study of control samples from healthy donors and cancer patients. Clones were sequenced by immunoSEQ multiplex PCR, and TCRdb holds only the in-frame ones, with some missing. The data contain about 98,000 clones, 79% of them singletons. This clonotype originated in a woman between 25 and 40 years old in good health. Specimen: blood.

CDR3 sequence: CASSQQQGSGELFF. CDR3 in DNA: TGCGCCAGCAGCCAACAACAGGGATCCGGGGAGCTGTTTTTT. J is TRBJ2-2 and V is TRBV4-1; D is perhaps TRBD1 (6 bases). V was trimmed by 2 bases and J by 6 bases, leaving 10 bases between them. Germline V gene lookup returns CDR1 MGHRA and CDR2 YSYEKL. This CDR3 has 14 amino acids.